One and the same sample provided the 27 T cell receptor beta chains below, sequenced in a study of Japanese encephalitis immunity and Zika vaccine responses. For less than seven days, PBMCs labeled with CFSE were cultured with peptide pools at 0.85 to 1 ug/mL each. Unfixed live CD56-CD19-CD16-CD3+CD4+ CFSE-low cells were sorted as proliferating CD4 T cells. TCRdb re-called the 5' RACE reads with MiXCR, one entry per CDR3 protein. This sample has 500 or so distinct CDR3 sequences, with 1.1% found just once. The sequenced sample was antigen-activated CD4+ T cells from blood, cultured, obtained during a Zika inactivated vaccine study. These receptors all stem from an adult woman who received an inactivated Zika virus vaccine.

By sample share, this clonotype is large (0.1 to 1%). The CDR3 loop is CASSLAMGQGKETQYF. In DNA form, the CDR3 reads TGTGCCAGCAGCTTGGCCATGGGACAGGGTAAAGAGACCCAGTACTTC. This chain uses TRBV5-6 with TRBJ2-5, with 9 bases fitting TRBD1. Trimming took 0 bases from V and 3 from J; bases not matched to a gene: 6. The CDR3 covers 16 residues. Looked up from germline, CDR1 is SGHDT and CDR2 is YYEEEE. Full variable domain (remainder filled in from reference TRBV5-6 and TRBJ2-5): DAGVTQSPTHLIKTRGQQVTLRCSPKSGHDTVSWYQQALGQGPQFIFQYYEEEERQRGNFPDRFSGHQFPNYSSELNVNALLLGDSALYLCASSLAMGQGKETQYFGPGTRLLVL.

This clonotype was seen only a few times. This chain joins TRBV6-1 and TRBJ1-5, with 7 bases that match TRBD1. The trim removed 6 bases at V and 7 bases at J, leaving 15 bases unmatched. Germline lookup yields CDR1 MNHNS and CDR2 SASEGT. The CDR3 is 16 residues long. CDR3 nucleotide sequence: TGTGCCAGCAGGGATACATTGGGACAGAAAATCCAGCCCCAGCATTTT. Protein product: CASRDTLGQKIQPQHF.

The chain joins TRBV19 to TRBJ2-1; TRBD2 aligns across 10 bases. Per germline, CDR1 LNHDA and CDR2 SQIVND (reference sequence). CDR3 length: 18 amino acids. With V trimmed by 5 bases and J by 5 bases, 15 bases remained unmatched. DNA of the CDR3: TGTGCCAGTAGTCTTTCAGGACTAGCGGCGGTTCTGGACAATGAGCAGTTCTTC. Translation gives CASSLSGLAAVLDNEQFF.

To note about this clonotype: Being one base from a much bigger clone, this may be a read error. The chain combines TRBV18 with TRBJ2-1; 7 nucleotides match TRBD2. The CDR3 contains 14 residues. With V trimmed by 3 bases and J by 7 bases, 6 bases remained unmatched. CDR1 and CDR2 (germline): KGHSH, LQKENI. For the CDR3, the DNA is TGTGCCAGCTCACCCCTGGGAGGGACGAATGAGCAGTTCTTC. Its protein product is CASSPLGGTNEQFF.

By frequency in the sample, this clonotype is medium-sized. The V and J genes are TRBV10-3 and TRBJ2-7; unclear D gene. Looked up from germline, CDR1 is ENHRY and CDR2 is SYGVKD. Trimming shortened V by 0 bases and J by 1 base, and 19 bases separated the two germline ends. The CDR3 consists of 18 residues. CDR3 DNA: TGTGCCATCAGTGAGTCGAAATTGAAAGGGTTGGGGTCCTACGAGCAGTACTTC. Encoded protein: CAISESKLKGLGSYEQYF.

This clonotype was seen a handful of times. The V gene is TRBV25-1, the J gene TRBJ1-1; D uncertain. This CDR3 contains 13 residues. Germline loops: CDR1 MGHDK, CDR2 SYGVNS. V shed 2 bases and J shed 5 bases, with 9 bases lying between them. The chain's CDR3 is CASSEMGRTEAFF. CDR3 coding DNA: TGTGCCAGCAGTGAAATGGGAAGAACTGAAGCTTTCTTT.

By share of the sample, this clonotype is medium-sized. Here the CDR3 DNA reads TGCAGTGCTAGAGATTCAGGGGAGAGCACAGATACGCAGTATTTT. Protein: CSARDSGESTDTQYF. V usage is TRBV20-1 and J usage is TRBJ2-3; tentatively, D is TRBD1 (6 bases). V lost 0 bases to trimming and J lost 0 bases, with 10 bases between them. Per the germline V gene, CDR1 is DFQATT and CDR2 is SNEGSKA (reference sequence). The length of the CDR3 is 15 residues.

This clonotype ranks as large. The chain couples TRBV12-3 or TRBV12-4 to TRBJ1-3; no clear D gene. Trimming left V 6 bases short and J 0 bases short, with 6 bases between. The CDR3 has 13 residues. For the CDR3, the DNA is TGTGCCAGCAGAGAAAGCTCTGGAAACACCATATATTTT. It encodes CASRESSGNTIYF.

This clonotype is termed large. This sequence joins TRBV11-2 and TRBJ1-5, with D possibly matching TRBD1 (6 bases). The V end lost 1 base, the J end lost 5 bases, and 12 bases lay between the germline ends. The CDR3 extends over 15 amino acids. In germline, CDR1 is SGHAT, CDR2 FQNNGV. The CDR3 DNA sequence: TGTGCCAGCAGCTTAGTGGGGGGGCACCATCAGCCCCAGCATTTT. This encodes CASSLVGGHHQPQHF.

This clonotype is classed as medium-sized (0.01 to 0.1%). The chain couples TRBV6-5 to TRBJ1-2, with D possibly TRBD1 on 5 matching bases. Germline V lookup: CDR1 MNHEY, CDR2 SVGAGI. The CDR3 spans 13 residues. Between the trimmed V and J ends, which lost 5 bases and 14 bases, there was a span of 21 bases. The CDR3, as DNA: TGTGCCAGCAGTCAGTCCACCCTCAGGGCTCTGACCTTC. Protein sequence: CASSQSTLRALTF.

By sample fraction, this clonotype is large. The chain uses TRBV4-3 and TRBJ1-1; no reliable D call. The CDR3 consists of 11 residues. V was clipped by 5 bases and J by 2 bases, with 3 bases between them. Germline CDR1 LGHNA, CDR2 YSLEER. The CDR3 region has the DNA TGCGCCAGCAGCGGAAACACTGAAGCTTTCTTT. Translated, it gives CASSGNTEAFF.

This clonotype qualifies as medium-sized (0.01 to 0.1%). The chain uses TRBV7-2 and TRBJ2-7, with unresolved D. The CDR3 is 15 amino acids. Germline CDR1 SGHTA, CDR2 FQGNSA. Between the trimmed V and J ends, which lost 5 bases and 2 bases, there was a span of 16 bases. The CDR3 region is CASSEGSGVAYEQYF. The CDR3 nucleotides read TGTGCCAGCAGCGAAGGCTCTGGGGTGGCCTACGAGCAGTACTTC. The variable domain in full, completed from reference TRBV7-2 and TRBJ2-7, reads GAGVSQSPSNKVTEKGKDVELRCDPISGHTALYWYRQSLGQGLEFLIYFQGNSAPDKSGLPSDRFSAERTGGSVSTLTIQRTQQEDSAVYLCASSEGSGVAYEQYFGPGTRLTVT.

The CDR3 loop is CAWTRDVGYEQYF. CDR3 DNA: TGTGCCTGGACCAGGGACGTAGGGTACGAGCAGTACTTC. The rearrangement links TRBV30 to TRBJ2-7; D is perhaps TRBD1 or TRBD2 (5 bases each). The CDR3 loop spans 13 amino acids. Trimming pared 4 bases from V and 4 bases from J, leaving 14 bases between. Germline V lookup: CDR1 GTSNPN, CDR2 SVGIG (reference sequence).

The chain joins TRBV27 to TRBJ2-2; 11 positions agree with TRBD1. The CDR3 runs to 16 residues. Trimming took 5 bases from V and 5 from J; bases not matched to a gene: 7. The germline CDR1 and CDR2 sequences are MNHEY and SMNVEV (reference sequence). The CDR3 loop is CASSRPGQGVTGELFF. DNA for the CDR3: TGTGCCAGCAGTAGACCGGGACAGGGGGTAACCGGGGAGCTGTTTTTT.

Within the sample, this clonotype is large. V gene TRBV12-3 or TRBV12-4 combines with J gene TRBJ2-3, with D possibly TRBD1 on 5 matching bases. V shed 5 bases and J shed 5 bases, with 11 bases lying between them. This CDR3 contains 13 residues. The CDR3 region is CASSPYQGDTQYF. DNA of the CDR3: TGTGCCAGCAGTCCATACCAGGGAGATACGCAGTATTTT.

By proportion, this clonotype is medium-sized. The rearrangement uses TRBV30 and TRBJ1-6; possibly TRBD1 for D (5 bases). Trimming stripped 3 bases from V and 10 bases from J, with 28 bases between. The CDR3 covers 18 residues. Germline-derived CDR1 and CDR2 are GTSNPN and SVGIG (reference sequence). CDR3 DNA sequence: TGTGCCTGGAGCGCCGATAATATGGGGGAATGGGGGAGCTCACCCCTCCACTTT. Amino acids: CAWSADNMGEWGSSPLHF.

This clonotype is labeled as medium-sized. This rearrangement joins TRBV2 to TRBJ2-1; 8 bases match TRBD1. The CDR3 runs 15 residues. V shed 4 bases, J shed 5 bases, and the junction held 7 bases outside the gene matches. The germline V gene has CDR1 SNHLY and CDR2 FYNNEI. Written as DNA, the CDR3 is TGTGCCAGCAGTGTCGAGACAGGGGAAAACAATGAGCAGTTCTTC. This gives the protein CASSVETGENNEQFF.

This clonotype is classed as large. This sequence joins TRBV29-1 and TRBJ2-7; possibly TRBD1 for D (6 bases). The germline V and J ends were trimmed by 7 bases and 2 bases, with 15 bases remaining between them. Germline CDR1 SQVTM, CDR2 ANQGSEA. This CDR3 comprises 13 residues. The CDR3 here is CSATTGPAYEQYF. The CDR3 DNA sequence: TGCAGCGCCACGACAGGTCCAGCCTACGAGCAGTACTTC.

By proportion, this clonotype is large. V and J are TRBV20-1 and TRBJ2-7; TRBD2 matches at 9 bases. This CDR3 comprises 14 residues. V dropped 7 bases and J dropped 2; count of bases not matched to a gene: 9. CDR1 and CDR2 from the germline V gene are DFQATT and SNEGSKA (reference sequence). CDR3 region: CSVQRGVPPYEQYF. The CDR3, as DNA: TGCAGTGTCCAGCGGGGGGTCCCACCCTACGAGCAGTACTTC.

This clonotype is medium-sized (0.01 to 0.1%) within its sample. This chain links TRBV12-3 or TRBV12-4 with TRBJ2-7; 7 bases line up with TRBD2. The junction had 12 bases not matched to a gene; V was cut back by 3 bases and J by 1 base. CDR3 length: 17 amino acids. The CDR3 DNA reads TGTGCCAGCAGTTTTTGGAACCTTGGGGGGGGATCCTACGAGCAGTACTTC. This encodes CASSFWNLGGGSYEQYF.

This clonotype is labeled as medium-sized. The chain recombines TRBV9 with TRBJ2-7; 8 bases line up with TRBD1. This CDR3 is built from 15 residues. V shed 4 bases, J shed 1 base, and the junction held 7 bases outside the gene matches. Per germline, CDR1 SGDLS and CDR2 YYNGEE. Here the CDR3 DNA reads TGTGCCAGCAGCCCTCCCGGGACAGGATCCTACGAGCAGTACTTC. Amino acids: CASSPPGTGSYEQYF.

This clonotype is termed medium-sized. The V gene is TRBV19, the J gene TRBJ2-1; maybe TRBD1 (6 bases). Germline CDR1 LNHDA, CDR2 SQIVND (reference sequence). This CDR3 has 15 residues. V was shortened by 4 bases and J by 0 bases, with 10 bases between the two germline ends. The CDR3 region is CASSRTESSYNEQFF. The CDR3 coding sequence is TGTGCCAGTAGTAGGACAGAAAGCTCCTACAATGAGCAGTTCTTC.

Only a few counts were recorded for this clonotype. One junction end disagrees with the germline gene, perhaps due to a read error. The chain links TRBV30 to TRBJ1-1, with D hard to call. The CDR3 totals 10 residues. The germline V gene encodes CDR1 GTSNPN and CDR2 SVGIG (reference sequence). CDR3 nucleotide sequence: TGTGCCTGGGGGCGGACTGGAGCTTTCTTT. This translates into CAWGRTGAFF.

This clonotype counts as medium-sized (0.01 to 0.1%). The CDR3 spells CASSQGDYGYTF. DNA of the CDR3: TGTGCCAGCAGCCAGGGGGACTATGGCTACACCTTC. The V call is TRBV3-1, the J call TRBJ1-2, with D perhaps TRBD1 (5 bases). V was clipped by 3 bases and J by 3 bases, with 5 bases between them. The CDR3 length is 12 residues. The germline V gene encodes CDR1 LGHDT and CDR2 YNNKEL (reference sequence).

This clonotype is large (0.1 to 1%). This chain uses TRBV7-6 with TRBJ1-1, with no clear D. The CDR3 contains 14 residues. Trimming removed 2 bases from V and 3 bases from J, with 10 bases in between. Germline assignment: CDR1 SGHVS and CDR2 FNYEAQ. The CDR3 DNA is TGTGCCAGCAGCTTATATGCAGGAGACACTGAAGCTTTCTTT. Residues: CASSLYAGDTEAFF.

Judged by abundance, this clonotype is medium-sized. In DNA, the CDR3 is TGCGCCAGCAGCCAAGTCGAGTGGACGGATTATGGCTACACCTTC. This codes for CASSQVEWTDYGYTF. The chain joins TRBV4-3 to TRBJ1-2; D ambiguous. The CDR3 loop spans 15 amino acids. The germline V gene encodes CDR1 LGHNA and CDR2 YSLEER. Trimming pared 1 base from V and 5 bases from J, leaving 14 bases between.

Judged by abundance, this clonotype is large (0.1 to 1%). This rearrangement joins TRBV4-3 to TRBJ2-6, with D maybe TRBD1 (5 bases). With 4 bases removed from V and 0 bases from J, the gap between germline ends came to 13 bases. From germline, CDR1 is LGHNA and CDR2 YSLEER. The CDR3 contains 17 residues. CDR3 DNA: TGCGCCAGCAGCCTGATAGGGGAAAGCTCTGGGGCCAACGTCCTGACTTTC. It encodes CASSLIGESSGANVLTF.